The present entry profiles one TCR beta chain with its context. The V and J ends lost 6 bases and 1 base, in that order; junction bases with no gene match: 5. Germline CDR1 and CDR2: KGHSH and LQKENI. The CDR3 sequence is 14 residues long. These data originate in a study of blood T cell repertoires in COVID-19. Study-level background: Samples taken during acute and convalescent COVID-19 were collected in the United States, Italy and Spain. The analysed material was cDNA or gDNA that came from T cells, B-cell-depleted T cells, or PBMCs.

Original methodology: Amplified reference gene primers provided the basis for estimating nucleated cell counts. Method: immunoSEQ multiplex PCR; TCRdb's copy keeps in-frame clones and lacks some. D and trimming were read from the DNA, whereas the V and J calls and clone size are those reported in that table. This sample has more than 100,000 clones, with less than 90% found just once. This clonotype originated in a human donor in a cohort sampled during active COVID-19. Sequencing was performed on peripheral blood. The gene calls are TRBV18 and TRBJ2-7; 8 nucleotides align to TRBD2. CDR3 coding DNA: TGTGCCAGCTCGGTGACTAGCGAGTCCTACGAGCAGTACTTC. This translates into CASSVTSESYEQYF.